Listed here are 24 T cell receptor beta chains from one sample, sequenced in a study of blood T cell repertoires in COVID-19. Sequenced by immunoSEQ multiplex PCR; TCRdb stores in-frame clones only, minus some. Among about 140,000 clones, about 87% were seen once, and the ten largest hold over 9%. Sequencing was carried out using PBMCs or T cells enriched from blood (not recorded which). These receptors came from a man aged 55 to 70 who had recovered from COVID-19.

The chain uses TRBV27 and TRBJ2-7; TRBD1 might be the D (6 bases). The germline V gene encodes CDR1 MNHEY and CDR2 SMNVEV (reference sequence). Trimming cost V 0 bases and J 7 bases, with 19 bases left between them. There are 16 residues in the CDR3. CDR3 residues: CASSLSQGNPPREQYF. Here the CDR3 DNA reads TGTGCCAGCAGTTTATCCCAGGGGAACCCCCCCAGGGAGCAGTACTTC.

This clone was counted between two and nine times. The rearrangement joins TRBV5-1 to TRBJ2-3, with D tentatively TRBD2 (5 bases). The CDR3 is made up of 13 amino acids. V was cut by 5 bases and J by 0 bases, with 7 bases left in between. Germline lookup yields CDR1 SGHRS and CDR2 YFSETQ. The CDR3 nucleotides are TGCGCCAGCAGTCGGACTAGCACAGATACGCAGTATTTT. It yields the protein CASSRTSTDTQYF.

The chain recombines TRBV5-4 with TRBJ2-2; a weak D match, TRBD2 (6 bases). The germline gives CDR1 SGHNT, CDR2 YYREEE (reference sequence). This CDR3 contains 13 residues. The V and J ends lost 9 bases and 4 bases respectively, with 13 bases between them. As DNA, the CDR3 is TGTGCCACCGGGGGAATCGGCACCGGGGAGCTGTTTTTT. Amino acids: CATGGIGTGELFF.

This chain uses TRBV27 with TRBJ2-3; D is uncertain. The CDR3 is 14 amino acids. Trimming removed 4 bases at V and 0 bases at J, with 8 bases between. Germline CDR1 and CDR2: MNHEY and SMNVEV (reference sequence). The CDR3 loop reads CASSSIDSTDTQYF. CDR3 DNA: TGTGCCAGCAGTTCCATAGATAGCACAGATACGCAGTATTTT.

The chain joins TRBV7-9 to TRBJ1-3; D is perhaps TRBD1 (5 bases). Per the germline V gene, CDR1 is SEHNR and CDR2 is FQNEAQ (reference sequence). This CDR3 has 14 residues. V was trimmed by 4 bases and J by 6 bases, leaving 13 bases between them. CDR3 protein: CASSSRREANTIYF. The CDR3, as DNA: TGTGCCAGCAGCTCCCGCAGGGAGGCAAACACCATATATTTT.

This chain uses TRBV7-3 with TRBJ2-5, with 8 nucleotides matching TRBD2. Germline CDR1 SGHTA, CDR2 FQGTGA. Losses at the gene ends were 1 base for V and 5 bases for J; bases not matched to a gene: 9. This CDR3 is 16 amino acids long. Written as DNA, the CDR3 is TGTGCCAGCAGCTTAAAAGGGAGCGGGAGAGGGGAGACCCAGTACTTC. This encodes CASSLKGSGRGETQYF.

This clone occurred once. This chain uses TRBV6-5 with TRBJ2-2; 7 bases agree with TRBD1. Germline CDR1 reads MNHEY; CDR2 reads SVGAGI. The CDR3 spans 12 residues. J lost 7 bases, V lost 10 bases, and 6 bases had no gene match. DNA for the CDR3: TGTGCCACCACAGGGGCTGGCGGGGAGCTGTTTTTT. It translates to CATTGAGGELFF.

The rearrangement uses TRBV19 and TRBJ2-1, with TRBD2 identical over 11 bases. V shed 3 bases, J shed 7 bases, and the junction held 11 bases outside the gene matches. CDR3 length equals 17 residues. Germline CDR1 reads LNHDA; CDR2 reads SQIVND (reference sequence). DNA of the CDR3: TGTGCCAGTAGTATCGGACTAGCGGGTGCCAGAATGAATGAGCAGTTCTTC. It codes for CASSIGLAGARMNEQFF.

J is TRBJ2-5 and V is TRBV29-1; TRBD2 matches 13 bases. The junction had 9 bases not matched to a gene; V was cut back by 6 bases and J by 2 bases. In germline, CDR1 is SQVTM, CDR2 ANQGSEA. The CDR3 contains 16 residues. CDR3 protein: CSVPTSGGLGQETQYF. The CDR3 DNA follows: TGCAGCGTGCCGACTAGCGGGGGGCTCGGACAAGAGACCCAGTACTTC.

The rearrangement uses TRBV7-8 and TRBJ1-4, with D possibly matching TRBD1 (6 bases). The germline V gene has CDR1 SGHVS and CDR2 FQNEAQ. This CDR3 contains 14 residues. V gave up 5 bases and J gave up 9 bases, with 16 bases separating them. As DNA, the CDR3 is TGTGCCAGCAGCCCGGGACACTACGTGAAAAAACTGTTTTTT. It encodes CASSPGHYVKKLFF.

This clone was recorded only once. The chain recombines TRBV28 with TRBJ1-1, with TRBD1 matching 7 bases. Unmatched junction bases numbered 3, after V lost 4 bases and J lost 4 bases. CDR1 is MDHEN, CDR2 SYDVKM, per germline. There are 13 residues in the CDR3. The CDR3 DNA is TGTGCCAGCAGTTCCCGGACAGGCACTGAAGCTTTCTTT. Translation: CASSSRTGTEAFF.

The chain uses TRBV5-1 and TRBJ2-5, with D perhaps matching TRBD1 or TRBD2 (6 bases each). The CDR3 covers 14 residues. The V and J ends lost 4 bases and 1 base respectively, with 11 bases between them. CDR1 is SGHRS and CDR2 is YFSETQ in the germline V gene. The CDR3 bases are TGCGCCAGCAGCCTGGGGGGCATCCAAGAGACCCAGTACTTC. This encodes CASSLGGIQETQYF.

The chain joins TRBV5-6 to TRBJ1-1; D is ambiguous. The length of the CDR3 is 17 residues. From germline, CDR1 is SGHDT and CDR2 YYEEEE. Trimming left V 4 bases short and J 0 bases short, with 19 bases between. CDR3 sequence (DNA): TGTGCCAGCAGCCCTAATGGGTTGACAATTATGAACACTGAAGCTTTCTTT. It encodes CASSPNGLTIMNTEAFF.

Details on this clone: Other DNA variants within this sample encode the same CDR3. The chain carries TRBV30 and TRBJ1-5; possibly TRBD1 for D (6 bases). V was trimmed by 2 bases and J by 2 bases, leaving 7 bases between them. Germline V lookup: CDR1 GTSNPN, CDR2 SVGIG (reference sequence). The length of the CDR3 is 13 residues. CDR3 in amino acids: CAWSSGGNQPQHF. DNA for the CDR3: TGTGCCTGGAGTTCAGGGGGCAATCAGCCCCAGCATTTT. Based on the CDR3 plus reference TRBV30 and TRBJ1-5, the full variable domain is SQTIHQWPATLVQPVGSPLSLECTVEGTSNPNLYWYRQAAGRGLQLLFYSVGIGQISSEVPQNLSASRPQDRQFILSSKKLLLSDSGFYLCAWSSGGNQPQHFGDGTRLSIL.

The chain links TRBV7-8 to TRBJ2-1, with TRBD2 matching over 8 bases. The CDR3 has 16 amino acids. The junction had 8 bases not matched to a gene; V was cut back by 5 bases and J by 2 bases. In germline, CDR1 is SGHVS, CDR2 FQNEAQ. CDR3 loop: CASSLSGGGPYNEQFF. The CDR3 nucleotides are TGTGCCAGCAGCCTCTCCGGGGGGGGACCCTACAATGAGCAGTTCTTC.

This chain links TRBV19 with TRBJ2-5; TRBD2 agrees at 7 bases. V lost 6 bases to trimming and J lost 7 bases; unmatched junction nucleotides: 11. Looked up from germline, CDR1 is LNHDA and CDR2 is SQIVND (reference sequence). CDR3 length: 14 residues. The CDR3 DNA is TGTGCCAGTAGCTGGGGGAGGGGAGGTGGGACCCAGTACTTC. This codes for CASSWGRGGGTQYF.

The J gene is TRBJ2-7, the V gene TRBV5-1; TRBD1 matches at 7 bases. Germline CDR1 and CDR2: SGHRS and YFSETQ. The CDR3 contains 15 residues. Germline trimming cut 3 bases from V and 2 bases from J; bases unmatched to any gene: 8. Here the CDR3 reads CASSSNHRGPYEQYF. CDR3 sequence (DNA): TGCGCCAGCAGCTCGAATCACAGGGGACCCTACGAGCAGTACTTC.

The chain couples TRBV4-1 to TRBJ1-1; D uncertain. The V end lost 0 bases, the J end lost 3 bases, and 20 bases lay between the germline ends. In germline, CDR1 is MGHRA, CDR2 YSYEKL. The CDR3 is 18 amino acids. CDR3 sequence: CASSQESSGSGGYTEAFF. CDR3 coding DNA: TGCGCCAGCAGCCAAGAATCAAGTGGATCGGGTGGGTACACTGAAGCTTTCTTT.

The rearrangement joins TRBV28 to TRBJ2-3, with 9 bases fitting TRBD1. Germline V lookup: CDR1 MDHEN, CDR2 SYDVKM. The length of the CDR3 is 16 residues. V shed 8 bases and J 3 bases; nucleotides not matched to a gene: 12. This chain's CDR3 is CASLPTGQGKTDTQYF. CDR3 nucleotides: TGTGCCAGCCTACCCACGGGACAGGGAAAGACAGATACGCAGTATTTT.

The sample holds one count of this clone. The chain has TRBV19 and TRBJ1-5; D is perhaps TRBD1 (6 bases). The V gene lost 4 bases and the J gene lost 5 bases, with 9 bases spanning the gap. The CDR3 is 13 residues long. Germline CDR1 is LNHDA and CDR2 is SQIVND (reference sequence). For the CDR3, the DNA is TGTGCCAGTAGTAGGACAGTAGATCAGCCCCAGCATTTT. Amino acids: CASSRTVDQPQHF.

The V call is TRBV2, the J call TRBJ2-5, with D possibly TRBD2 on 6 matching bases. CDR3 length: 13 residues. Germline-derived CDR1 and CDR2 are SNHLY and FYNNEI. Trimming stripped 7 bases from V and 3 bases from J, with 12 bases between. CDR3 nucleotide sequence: TGTGCCAGCACCTCGGACTACAAAGAGACCCAGTACTTC. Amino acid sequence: CASTSDYKETQYF.

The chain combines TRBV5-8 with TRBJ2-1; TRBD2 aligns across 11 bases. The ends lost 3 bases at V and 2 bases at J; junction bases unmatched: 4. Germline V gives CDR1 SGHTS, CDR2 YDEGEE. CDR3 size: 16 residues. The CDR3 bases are TGTGCCAGCAGCTCCAGACTAGCGGGACCCTACAATGAGCAGTTCTTC. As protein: CASSSRLAGPYNEQFF. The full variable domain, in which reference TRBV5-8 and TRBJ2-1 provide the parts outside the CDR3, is EAGVTQSPTHLIKTRGQQATLRCSPISGHTSVYWYQQALGLGLQFLLWYDEGEERNRGNFPPRFSGRQFPNYSSELNVNALELEDSALYLCASSSRLAGPYNEQFFGPGTRLTVL.

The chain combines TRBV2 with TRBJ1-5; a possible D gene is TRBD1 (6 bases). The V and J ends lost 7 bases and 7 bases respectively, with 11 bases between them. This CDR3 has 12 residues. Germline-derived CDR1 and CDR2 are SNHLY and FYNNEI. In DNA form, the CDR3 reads TGTGCCAGCACAGGGGATCGGCAGCCCCAGCATTTT. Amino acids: CASTGDRQPQHF.

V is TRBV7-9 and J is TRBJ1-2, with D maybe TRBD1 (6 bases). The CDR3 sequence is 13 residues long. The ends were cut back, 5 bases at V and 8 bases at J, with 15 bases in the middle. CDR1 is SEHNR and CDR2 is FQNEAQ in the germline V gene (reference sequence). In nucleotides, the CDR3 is TGTGCCAGCAGCCCGCTGGGGGGGCTAGGCTACACCTTC. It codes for CASSPLGGLGYTF.